This TCR beta chain was observed in a study of shared clonotypes between healthy human individuals. Assay used: immunoSEQ multiplex PCR; TCRdb lists only in-frame clones, some missing. The data hold about 2 million clones, with 95% observed a single time. The germline V gene encodes CDR1 KGHSH and CDR2 LQKENI. The CDR3 is 14 amino acids. Trimming removed 3 bases from V and 2 bases from J, with 10 bases in between. The sequenced sample was naive CD4+ T cells sorted from blood. Subset in this sample: CD45RA+ positively selected. The chain uses TRBV18 and TRBJ2-5, with D unresolved. The receptor comes from a man between 18 and 35 years old in good health. The CDR3 coding sequence is TGTGCCAGCTCACCTCTTATTGTTCAAGAGACCCAGTACTTC. It yields the protein CASSPLIVQETQYF.